One and the same sample provided the 5 T cell receptor beta chains below, sequenced in a study of cytomegalovirus exposure and HLA in healthy donors. Researchers ran the PCR with 60 Vbeta and 13 Jbeta primers. Assay used: immunoSEQ multiplex PCR; TCRdb lists only in-frame clones, some missing. The repertoire holds 100,000 to 150,000 clones, with roughly two thirds as singletons. Source material: PBMCs. Every receptor here comes from a man aged 25 to 45 in good health and CMV-seropositive.

The gene calls are TRBV11-2 and TRBJ2-7; 8 positions match TRBD1. This CDR3 is 14 amino acids long. Trimming at V came to 2 bases and at J to 5 bases, leaving 5 bases not matched to a gene. Per the germline V gene, CDR1 is SGHAT and CDR2 is FQNNGV. CDR3 loop: CASSLRTGPHEQYF. The CDR3 DNA reads TGTGCCAGCAGCTTAAGGACAGGGCCGCACGAGCAGTACTTC.

The chain's CDR3 is CSVEGDYGTGGSVGYEQYF. CDR3 nucleotide sequence: TGCAGCGTTGAAGGGGATTACGGGACAGGGGGTTCAGTCGGCTACGAGCAGTACTTC. The genes are TRBV29-1 and TRBJ2-7, with TRBD1 identical over 11 bases. CDR3 length: 19 residues. Germline-derived CDR1 and CDR2 are SQVTM and ANQGSEA. With 1 base clipped from V and 3 bases from J, the junction kept 17 bases outside the gene matches.

This chain uses TRBV9 with TRBJ1-4, with a tentative D call TRBD1 (6 bases). V lost 4 bases and J lost 7, with 17 bases in between. The CDR3 contains 15 residues. Germline V gives CDR1 SGDLS, CDR2 YYNGEE. The DNA of the CDR3 is TGTGCCAGCAGCTCCGCCTTGGGGGCGGGTGAAAAACTGTTTTTT. This encodes CASSSALGAGEKLFF.

CDR3 in amino acids: CAISESNGGSGNTIYF. The CDR3 DNA reads as TGTGCCATCAGTGAGTCTAACGGGGGCTCTGGAAACACCATATATTTT. The chain recombines TRBV10-3 with TRBJ1-3; the D gene is possibly TRBD1 (5 bases). Per the germline V gene, CDR1 is ENHRY and CDR2 is SYGVKD. This CDR3 has 16 amino acids. Trimming left V 0 bases short and J 0 bases short, with 9 bases between.

The chain couples TRBV7-9 to TRBJ1-4; D gene uncertain. The germline V gene has CDR1 SEHNR and CDR2 FQNEAQ (reference sequence). The CDR3 length is 12 residues. Trimming removed 1 base at V and 8 bases at J, with 5 bases between. CDR3 residues: CASSLVREKLFF. In DNA form, the CDR3 reads TGTGCCAGCAGCTTAGTGCGGGAAAAACTGTTTTTT.